One sample yielded the 20 T cell receptor beta chains listed below, sequenced in a study of radiation and T cells in renal cell carcinoma. Time point: blood 4 weeks post-SBRT, at nephrectomy. This sample's treatment: 15 Gy SBRT to primary tumor, nephrectomy 4 weeks later. The table came from immunoSEQ multiplex PCR; TCRdb's copy has only in-frame clones and leaves some out. The data show 60,000 to 95,000 clones, 70% to 90% seen once. Source: blood, taken from a patient whose treatment included radiotherapy and nephrectomy. Receptors originate from an older woman with renal cell carcinoma.

This clone was seen once. This chain uses TRBV5-6 with TRBJ2-1; 13 positions match TRBD2. The germline gives CDR1 SGHDT, CDR2 YYEEEE. The CDR3 loop spans 15 amino acids. Trimming at V came to 6 bases and at J to 7 bases, leaving 7 bases not matched to a gene. CDR3 coding DNA: TGTGCCAGCAACACGGGACTAGCGGGAACTAATGAGCAGTTCTTC. Protein product: CASNTGLAGTNEQFF.

The J gene is TRBJ2-5, the V gene TRBV6-1; TRBD2 matches 14 bases. The CDR3 runs 16 residues. Germline lookup yields CDR1 MNHNS and CDR2 SASEGT. J lost 5 bases, V lost 1 base, and 3 bases had no gene match. CDR3 sequence: CASSEGTSGGLETQYF. Written as DNA, the CDR3 is TGTGCCAGCAGTGAAGGGACTAGCGGGGGGTTGGAGACCCAGTACTTC.

The sample holds one count of this clone. The V call is TRBV5-1, the J call TRBJ2-7; D ambiguous. The germline V gene has CDR1 SGHRS and CDR2 YFSETQ. Trimming left V 0 bases short and J 3 bases short, with 7 bases between. The CDR3 runs 13 residues. The CDR3 sequence is CASSLAPSYEQYF. In DNA, the CDR3 is TGCGCCAGCAGCTTGGCCCCCAGCTACGAGCAGTACTTC.

This chain uses TRBV5-1 with TRBJ1-5; TRBD1 is a possible D gene (5 bases). This CDR3 spans 16 amino acids. Germline CDR1 and CDR2: SGHRS and YFSETQ. V dropped 1 base and J dropped 0 bases, with 11 bases sitting between them. The CDR3 reads CASSLWDGNSNQPQHF. As DNA, the CDR3 is TGCGCCAGCAGCTTGTGGGACGGGAATAGCAATCAGCCCCAGCATTTT.

The J gene is TRBJ2-3, the V gene TRBV18; D is perhaps TRBD1 or TRBD2 (6 bases each). The CDR3 runs to 14 residues. Trimming took off 5 bases at V and 6 bases at J, with 15 bases between the two ends. From germline, CDR1 is KGHSH and CDR2 LQKENI. The CDR3 spells CASSYEGGRDTQYF. CDR3 in DNA: TGTGCCAGCTCATACGAGGGGGGCCGGGATACGCAGTATTTT.

The J gene is TRBJ2-1, the V gene TRBV5-1; the match to TRBD2 covers 9 bases. The V segment lost 0 bases and the J segment 8 bases; nucleotides outside the gene matches: 6. The germline V gene encodes CDR1 SGHRS and CDR2 YFSETQ. CDR3 length: 15 residues. The CDR3 DNA is TGCGCCAGCAGCTTGGGCGGGAGGGCCTCAGATGAGCAGTTCTTC. Encoded protein: CASSLGGRASDEQFF. Together with reference TRBV5-1 and TRBJ2-1, the CDR3 gives the full variable domain: KAGVTQTPRYLIKTRGQQVTLSCSPISGHRSVSWYQQTPGQGLQFLFEYFSETQRNKGNFPGRFSGRQFSNSRSEMNVSTLELGDSALYLCASSLGGRASDEQFFGPGTRLTVL.

The chain links TRBV2 to TRBJ1-5; unclear D gene. The CDR3 runs to 13 residues. The V gene lost 1 base and the J gene lost 10 bases, with 11 bases spanning the gap. The germline V gene encodes CDR1 SNHLY and CDR2 FYNNEI. The CDR3 reads CASSEGVPGPQHF. The CDR3 nucleotides are TGTGCCAGCAGTGAAGGGGTACCGGGACCCCAGCATTTT.

The gene calls are TRBV4-2 and TRBJ1-6; D gene ambiguous. Germline-derived CDR1 and CDR2 are LGHNA and YNFKEQ. V lost 4 bases and J 6 bases, leaving 13 bases between the germline ends. The CDR3 length is 15 residues. This CDR3 is CASSRELSGNSPLHF. The CDR3 DNA reads as TGTGCCAGCAGCCGGGAATTGAGCGGTAATTCACCCCTCCACTTT.

The chain uses TRBV28 and TRBJ1-1, with no clear D. The CDR3 length is 18 residues. V shed 1 base and J shed 2 bases, with 20 bases lying between them. The germline V gene has CDR1 MDHEN and CDR2 SYDVKM. The DNA for the CDR3 is TGTGCCAGCAGTTTATTAACAGCGTTGACGGGTTTTAACACTGAAGCTTTCTTT. Protein sequence: CASSLLTALTGFNTEAFF.

CDR3: CASRQGETYNEQFF. The CDR3 nucleotides are TGTGCCAGCAGGCAGGGTGAGACCTACAATGAGCAGTTCTTC. The J gene is TRBJ2-1, the V gene TRBV6-5, with D maybe TRBD1 (5 bases). The germline gives CDR1 MNHEY, CDR2 SVGAGI. This CDR3 is 14 amino acids long. The germline V and J ends were trimmed by 6 bases and 2 bases, with 11 bases remaining between them.

V usage is TRBV7-2 and J usage is TRBJ1-4, with a possible D match to TRBD1 (5 bases). Looked up from germline, CDR1 is SGHTA and CDR2 is FQGNSA. The CDR3 is 15 residues long. Trimming removed 4 bases from V and 3 bases from J, with 12 bases in between. The CDR3 is CASSSQGLPNEKLFF. The CDR3 DNA is TGTGCCAGCAGCTCCCAGGGCCTGCCTAATGAAAAACTGTTTTTT.

The chain links TRBV7-9 to TRBJ2-7, with unresolved D. Trimming left V 5 bases short and J 2 bases short, with 7 bases between. The CDR3 contains 12 residues. Germline lookup yields CDR1 SEHNR and CDR2 FQNEAQ (reference sequence). CDR3 DNA sequence: TGTGCCAGCAGCCGGATTACCTACGAGCAGTACTTC. Translated: CASSRITYEQYF.

The genes are TRBV9 and TRBJ2-5, with 9 positions matching TRBD2. Trimming removed 3 bases from V and 2 bases from J; junction bases left unmatched: 5. This CDR3 contains 15 residues. The germline V gene has CDR1 SGDLS and CDR2 YYNGEE. CDR3 region: CASSDLAGSQETQYF. Here the CDR3 DNA reads TGTGCCAGCAGCGACCTAGCGGGAAGTCAAGAGACCCAGTACTTC.

The J gene is TRBJ1-6, the V gene TRBV14, with no clear D. The CDR3 totals 17 residues. Trimming removed 1 base from V and 0 bases from J, with 10 bases in between. Germline CDR1 SGHDN, CDR2 FVKESK. The DNA of the CDR3 is TGTGCCAGCAGCCAAGGTGTCCCGAGCTCCTATAATTCACCCCTCCACTTT. It encodes CASSQGVPSSYNSPLHF.

This clone occurred once. This chain links TRBV6-5 with TRBJ2-3; D remains unclear. V was trimmed by 3 bases and J by 5 bases, leaving 12 bases between them. This CDR3 comprises 14 residues. Germline V lookup: CDR1 MNHEY, CDR2 SVGAGI. CDR3 protein: CASSYRPRQDTQYF. CDR3 DNA: TGTGCCAGCAGTTATCGTCCCCGGCAAGATACGCAGTATTTT.

The chain recombines TRBV5-1 with TRBJ1-4, with no clear D. This CDR3 comprises 15 residues. Germline loops: CDR1 SGHRS, CDR2 YFSETQ. V shed 0 bases and J shed 3 bases, with 9 bases lying between them. The CDR3 coding sequence is TGCGCCAGCAGCTTGGCGGACTCCGCTAATGAAAAACTGTTTTTT. Amino acid sequence: CASSLADSANEKLFF.

The V gene is TRBV11-2, the J gene TRBJ2-7; D call uncertain. Trimming stripped 5 bases from V and 7 bases from J, with 12 bases between. Per germline, CDR1 SGHAT and CDR2 FQNNGV. The CDR3 is 12 amino acids. The CDR3 reads CASSISVYEQYF. CDR3 bases: TGTGCCAGCAGCATCAGCGTTTATGAGCAGTACTTC.

The rearrangement joins TRBV27 to TRBJ1-4; 9 positions match TRBD1. This CDR3 has 14 residues. Germline values: CDR1 MNHEY, CDR2 SMNVEV (reference sequence). The trim removed 5 bases at V and 7 bases at J, leaving 5 bases unmatched. As DNA, the CDR3 is TGTGCCAGCAGTCCGGGACAGGGCTCTGAAAAACTGTTTTTT. Amino acid sequence: CASSPGQGSEKLFF.

This clone was recorded a few times. This sequence joins TRBV6-5 and TRBJ1-1; D uncertain. The V end lost 2 bases, the J end lost 4 bases, and 11 bases lay between the germline ends. Germline loops: CDR1 MNHEY, CDR2 SVGAGI. The CDR3 length is 14 residues. The CDR3 spells CASSYGVRSTEAFF. For the CDR3, the DNA is TGTGCCAGCAGTTACGGTGTCCGGAGCACTGAAGCTTTCTTT.

This chain connects TRBV11-2 to TRBJ2-1; D not certain. Trimming stripped 0 bases from V and 3 bases from J, with 3 bases between. The CDR3 has 13 residues. Germline assignment: CDR1 SGHAT and CDR2 FQNNGV. The CDR3, as DNA: TGTGCCAGCAGCTTAGAAGACTACAATGAGCAGTTCTTC. The encoded protein is CASSLEDYNEQFF.